This is a list of T cell receptor beta chains from one sample in a study of early T cells in non-severe SARS-CoV-2 infection. TCRdb re-called the 5' RACE reads through MiXCR, storing one row per CDR3 protein. The sample consists of about 22,000 distinct CDR3 sequences, 3.5% to 4.5% of them appearing once. The sequenced material came from whole blood. Every receptor here comes from an adult who was a healthcare worker with PCR-confirmed SARS-CoV-2 infection or an uninfected control (not recorded which). Each CDR3 is given with its conserved first and last residue. A D gene is named only where the DNA matches it firmly. Rows give clone size only sometimes, using once, few, many, or a class for an expanded clone.

D,J,size,V,CDR3,DNA
.,TRBJ1-5,many,TRBV12-3/TRBV12-4,CASSLTGRDQPQHF,TGTGCCAGCAGTTTAACAGGCCGGGACCAGCCCCAGCATTTT
.,TRBJ1-2,many,TRBV29-1,CSVPPNYGYTF,TGCAGCGTACCTCCTAACTATGGCTACACCTTC
.,TRBJ2-7,many,TRBV21-1,CASSKAPRGSLKSSYEQYF,TGTGCCAGCAGCAAAGCCCCCCGAGGCAGTCTGAAAAGTAGCTACGAGCAGTACTTC
.,TRBJ1-2,many,TRBV28,CASSWGTQSYGYTF,TGTGCCAGCAGTTGGGGGACACAATCCTATGGCTACACCTTC
TRBD2,TRBJ2-3,many,TRBV7-3,CASSSARTSGATDTQYF,TGTGCCAGCAGCTCCGCCCGAACTAGCGGCGCCACAGATACGCAGTATTTT
TRBD1,TRBJ2-2,many,TRBV4-3,CASSQDRGPANTGELFF,TGCGCCAGCAGCCAAGACAGGGGGCCCGCGAACACCGGGGAGCTGTTTTTT
.,TRBJ1-2,many,TRBV18,CASSHGRNYYGYTF,TGTGCCAGCTCACACGGACGGAACTACTATGGCTACACCTTC
.,TRBJ1-1,.,TRBV12-3/TRBV12-4,CASRTTSREAFF,TGTGCCAGCAGAACCACGTCTCGGGAAGCTTTCTTT
.,TRBJ1-3,many,TRBV13,CASSPSPLDKTIYF,TGTGCCAGCAGCCCTAGCCCCCTTGATAAGACCATATATTTT
.,TRBJ1-2,many,TRBV29-1,CSAETANYGYTF,TGCAGCGCTGAGACAGCCAACTATGGCTACACCTTC
.,TRBJ1-1,many,TRBV6-4,CASSPRGGGTEAFF,TGTGCCAGCAGCCCGCGGGGGGGAGGGACTGAAGCTTTCTTT
.,TRBJ2-1,many,TRBV7-2,CASSLPSYNEQFF,TGTGCCAGCAGCTTACCCTCCTACAATGAGCAGTTCTTC
.,TRBJ2-1,many,TRBV9,CASSSSGATYNEQFF,TGTGCCAGCAGCTCCTCCGGGGCGACCTACAATGAGCAGTTCTTC
TRBD2,TRBJ2-7,many,TRBV28,CASSLARLWTSGRRAYEQYF,TGTGCCAGCAGTTTAGCCCGACTCTGGACTAGCGGGAGGAGGGCCTACGAGCAGTACTTC
.,TRBJ1-2,many,TRBV12-2,CASRLKVPGTGYYGYTF,TGTGCAAGTCGCTTGAAGGTTCCCGGGACAGGGTACTATGGCTACACCTTC
.,TRBJ2-7,many,TRBV20-1,CSAPGHNSYEQYF,TGCAGTGCTCCGGGACACAACTCCTACGAGCAGTACTTC
.,TRBJ1-5,many,TRBV3-1,CASSPNQGRGGNQPQHF,TGTGCCAGCAGCCCTAATCAGGGGCGCGGGGGCAATCAGCCCCAGCATTTT
.,TRBJ2-7,few,TRBV3-1,CASSLFHEQYF,TGTGCCAGCAGCCTATTCCACGAGCAGTACTTC
.,TRBJ2-3,many,TRBV5-1,CASSLMDRSTDTQYF,TGCGCCAGCAGCTTGATGGACAGAAGCACAGATACGCAGTATTTT
.,TRBJ2-7,many,TRBV6-5,CASSPRGQGYEQYF,TGTGCCAGCAGCCCCCGGGGGCAGGGATACGAGCAGTACTTC
TRBD2,TRBJ2-1,many,TRBV5-1,CASSLGSSGSYNEQFF,TGCGCCAGCAGCTTGGGTAGTAGCGGGTCCTACAATGAGCAGTTCTTC
.,TRBJ2-7,many,TRBV6-2/TRBV6-3,CASSYTPHRGSEQYF,TGTGCCAGCAGTTATACCCCCCACAGAGGCTCCGAGCAGTACTTC
TRBD1,TRBJ1-1,few,TRBV11-2,CASSFWTGSNTEAFF,TGTGCCAGCAGCTTTTGGACAGGGTCGAACACTGAAGCTTTCTTT
.,TRBJ1-1,many,TRBV12-3/TRBV12-4,CASSLRGGNTEAFF,TGTGCCAGCAGTTTACGGGGGGGCAACACTGAAGCTTTCTTT
TRBD1,TRBJ2-4,.,TRBV4-3,CASSQGGQGLKNIQYF,TGCGCCAGCAGCCAAGGCGGACAGGGTCTCAAAAACATTCAGTACTTC
.,TRBJ2-3,many,TRBV6-4,CASSDSGSTDTQYF,TGTGCCAGCAGTGACAGCGGGAGCACAGATACGCAGTATTTT
.,TRBJ2-2,many,TRBV6-4,CASSDTPTGELFF,TGTGCCAGCAGTGACACCCCCACCGGGGAGCTGTTTTTT
.,TRBJ2-7,few,TRBV7-8,CASSPVRAYEQYF,TGTGCCAGCAGCCCAGTGAGGGCCTACGAGCAGTACTTC
TRBD1,TRBJ1-5,many,TRBV10-2,CASRGQGDNQPQHF,TGCGCCAGCAGGGGACAGGGAGACAATCAGCCCCAGCATTTT
TRBD1,TRBJ2-1,many,TRBV24-1,CATSDVGTDNEQFF,TGTGCCACCAGTGATGTTGGGACAGACAATGAGCAGTTCTTC
TRBD1,TRBJ2-2,once,TRBV25-1,CASSKGQSTTGELFF,TGTGCCAGCAGTAAGGGACAGTCGACCACCGGGGAGCTGTTTTTT
.,TRBJ2-7,many,TRBV29-1,CSVALAGDEQYF,TGCAGCGTTGCGTTGGCTGGGGACGAGCAGTACTTC
.,TRBJ1-2,medium-sized,TRBV11-3,CASSLYGYTF,TGTGCCAGCAGCCTCTATGGCTACACCTTC
TRBD2,TRBJ2-7,many,TRBV11-2,CASSLDGLAGDEQYF,TGTGCCAGCAGCTTAGATGGATTGGCGGGGGACGAGCAGTACTTC
.,TRBJ1-1,few,TRBV7-6,CASSFRVNTEAFF,TGTGCCAGCAGCTTCCGAGTGAACACTGAAGCTTTCTTT
TRBD1,TRBJ2-5,many,TRBV11-2,CASSLTGRETQYF,TGTGCCAGCAGCCTGACAGGGAGAGAGACCCAGTACTTC
TRBD2,TRBJ2-5,many,TRBV6-1,CASSGPGLAEETQYF,TGTGCCAGCAGTGGACCGGGACTAGCGGAAGAGACCCAGTACTTC
.,TRBJ1-6,.,TRBV4-1,CASSQEVTGESPLHF,TGCGCCAGCAGCCAAGAAGTGACAGGAGAATCACCCCTCCACTTT
.,TRBJ2-7,many,TRBV27,CASSLSSGTEQYF,TGTGCCAGCAGTTTATCTAGCGGAACCGAGCAGTACTTC
.,TRBJ1-1,.,TRBV4-3,CASSQAARLAEAFF,TGCGCCAGCAGCCAAGCCGCCAGATTGGCTGAAGCTTTCTTT
.,TRBJ2-1,many,TRBV7-2,CASSWGPMEIEQFF,TGTGCCAGCAGCTGGGGACCCATGGAAATCGAGCAGTTCTTC
.,TRBJ2-4,many,TRBV20-1,CSASADRNIQYF,TGCAGTGCTAGCGCTGATCGAAACATTCAGTACTTC
TRBD1,TRBJ1-5,many,TRBV27,CASKYRGQSNQPQHF,TGTGCCAGCAAATATCGGGGACAGAGCAATCAGCCCCAGCATTTT
.,TRBJ2-1,many,TRBV20-1,CSANGPRGYNEQFF,TGCAGTGCAAACGGGCCACGAGGATACAATGAGCAGTTCTTC
.,TRBJ2-4,many,TRBV11-1,CASSLVGVGQIAKNIQYF,TGTGCCAGCAGCTTAGTGGGAGTAGGCCAAATAGCCAAAAACATTCAGTACTTC
TRBD2,TRBJ2-3,.,TRBV6-1,CASRKSGREADTQYF,TGTGCCAGCAGGAAAAGCGGGAGGGAAGCAGATACGCAGTATTTT
.,TRBJ2-5,few,TRBV5-4,CASSHPSQETQYF,TGTGCCAGCAGTCACCCTTCCCAAGAGACCCAGTACTTC
.,TRBJ2-5,many,TRBV3-1,CASSQDLAVETQYF,TGTGCCAGCAGCCAAGATTTAGCGGTGGAGACCCAGTACTTC
TRBD1,TRBJ2-5,many,TRBV12-3/TRBV12-4,CASIGHRTGSKETQYF,TGTGCCAGCATCGGCCACCGGACAGGGAGTAAAGAGACCCAGTACTTC
.,TRBJ2-3,medium-sized,TRBV25-1,CASRRADTQYF,TGTGCCAGCAGACGGGCAGATACGCAGTATTTT
TRBD2,TRBJ2-7,.,TRBV6-2/TRBV6-3,CASSPGLAGYYHYEQYF,TGTGCCAGCAGCCCCGGACTAGCGGGATACTATCACTACGAGCAGTACTTC
.,TRBJ2-1,medium-sized,TRBV12-3/TRBV12-4,CASSLGGSAVNEQFF,TGTGCCAGCAGTTTGGGTGGGAGCGCAGTTAATGAGCAGTTCTTC
.,TRBJ1-1,many,TRBV2,CASQPGFTEAFF,TGTGCCAGCCAGCCCGGGTTCACTGAAGCTTTCTTT
TRBD1,TRBJ2-7,many,TRBV7-2,CASSLEETGSSYEQYF,TGTGCCAGCAGCTTAGAAGAGACAGGGAGCTCCTACGAGCAGTACTTC
.,TRBJ2-3,.,TRBV2,CASSDGQLSTDTQYF,TGTGCCAGCAGTGACGGACAGCTTAGCACAGATACGCAGTATTTT
.,TRBJ2-2,many,TRBV4-3,CASSRGVRNTGELFF,TGCGCCAGCAGCCGCGGCGTCAGGAACACCGGGGAGCTGTTTTTT
.,TRBJ2-3,many,TRBV27,CASSLWAGPTDTQYF,TGTGCCAGCAGTTTATGGGCCGGTCCCACAGATACGCAGTATTTT
.,TRBJ2-7,many,TRBV29-1,CSVERGIGFHEQYF,TGCAGCGTTGAAAGGGGGATAGGGTTCCACGAGCAGTACTTC
.,TRBJ2-1,many,TRBV20-1,CSAPRRMGNEQFF,TGCAGTGCCCCCCGTCGGATGGGTAATGAGCAGTTCTTC
TRBD1,TRBJ1-6,many,TRBV11-3,CASSPQGRGLNNSPLHF,TGTGCCAGCAGCCCACAGGGGAGGGGCCTAAATAATTCACCCCTCCACTTT